Below, 8 T cell receptor beta chains from the same sample are listed, as sequenced in a study of CD8 T cells in Susac syndrome. Reverse transcription of about 0.5 to 1 ug RNA used random hexamers. TCRdb called the immunoSEQ multiplex PCR reads again in MiXCR, with one record for every CDR3 protein. There are 150,000 to 250,000 distinct CDR3 sequences in the sample; 90% to 95% occur only once, and about 0.087% lies in the top ten. The sample taken for sequencing was CD4+ T cells from PBMCs. Receptors originate from a human donor with multiple sclerosis.

The chain is built from TRBV20-1 and TRBJ1-1; D gene ambiguous. This CDR3 contains 13 residues. The germline V and J ends were trimmed by 1 base and 0 bases, with 6 bases remaining between them. Germline-derived CDR1 and CDR2 are DFQATT and SNEGSKA (reference sequence). This CDR3 reads CSARAQLNTEAFF. In DNA form, the CDR3 reads TGCAGTGCTAGAGCACAGTTGAACACTGAAGCTTTCTTT.

The sample holds one count of this clonotype. The V and J genes are TRBV29-1 and TRBJ2-3; 7 nucleotides align to TRBD1. Germline-derived CDR1 and CDR2 are SQVTM and ANQGSEA. The J segment lost 4 bases and the V segment lost 7 bases, leaving 5 bases of the junction unmatched. The CDR3 runs to 12 residues. CDR3 loop: CSAPGQSDTQYF. The DNA for the CDR3 is TGCAGCGCGCCGGGACAGTCAGATACGCAGTATTTT.

This chain uses TRBV29-1 with TRBJ2-1; no definite D call. V was pared by 3 bases and J by 4 bases, with 16 bases between. The V gene's germline CDR1 is SQVTM and CDR2 ANQGSEA. CDR3 length equals 15 residues. The CDR3 region is CSVDPIRSEYNEQFF. Written as DNA, the CDR3 is TGCAGCGTTGACCCGATAAGGTCAGAATACAATGAGCAGTTCTTC.

This chain links TRBV20-1 with TRBJ1-6, with D unresolved. V was clipped by 0 bases and J by 10 bases, with 13 bases between them. The CDR3 has 14 residues. Germline V lookup: CDR1 DFQATT, CDR2 SNEGSKA (reference sequence). The CDR3 region has the DNA TGCAGTGCTAGAGATTTGGGCGTAGACTCACCCCTCCACTTT. This translates into CSARDLGVDSPLHF.

The V and J genes are TRBV7-9 and TRBJ2-1; perhaps TRBD1 as D (6 bases). The CDR3 runs 14 residues. Germline V CDR1 and CDR2: SEHNR, FQNEAQ (reference sequence). Trimming cost V 5 bases and J 8 bases, with 16 bases left between them. The CDR3 is CASSLEQGYDEQFF. The CDR3 nucleotides are TGTGCCAGCAGCCTAGAACAGGGTTACGATGAGCAGTTCTTC.

CDR3 coding DNA: TGTGCCAGCAGTCCCCCCTTCCCTAATGAAAAACTGTTTTTT. This codes for CASSPPFPNEKLFF. The V and J genes are TRBV27 and TRBJ1-4; D not certain. The CDR3 has 14 amino acids. Germline assignment: CDR1 MNHEY and CDR2 SMNVEV (reference sequence). With 5 bases removed from V and 3 bases from J, the gap between germline ends came to 10 bases.

The chain uses TRBV3-1 and TRBJ2-1, with a tentative D call TRBD2 (6 bases). There are 15 residues in the CDR3. V lost 0 bases, J lost 6 bases, and 12 bases lay in between. Looked up from germline, CDR1 is LGHDT and CDR2 is YNNKEL (reference sequence). CDR3 sequence (DNA): TGTGCCAGCAGCCAAGAAGGAGGGAGAAGCAATGAGCAGTTCTTC. The encoded protein is CASSQEGGRSNEQFF.

The chain uses TRBV9 and TRBJ2-7, with TRBD1 matching 8 bases. Losses at the gene ends were 0 bases for V and 6 bases for J; bases not matched to a gene: 8. The CDR3 totals 15 residues. Germline lookup yields CDR1 SGDLS and CDR2 YYNGEE. The DNA of the CDR3 is TGTGCCAGCAGCGTAGGGACAGGGCAAGTCGCCGAGCAGTACTTC. Translated: CASSVGTGQVAEQYF.